The rows below give T cell receptor beta chains drawn from one sample of a study of T cell responses to AZD1222 COVID-19 vaccine. Method: immunoSEQ multiplex PCR; TCRdb's copy keeps in-frame clones and lacks some. The sample has more than 250,000 clones; more than 85% are singletons. The sample was peripheral blood, taken on day 0 of AZD1222 vaccination. These receptors were obtained from an adult in good health. Each CDR3 is given with its conserved first and last residue. D genes are given only for firm matches. The size of a clone is reported for some rows only, either as once, few or many, or as a class for expanded clones.

>TRBJ2-3|14|.|.|TRBV19
CASSRGSPEGTQYF
TGTGCCAGTAGCCGGGGCAGCCCGGAGGGTACGCAGTATTTT
>TRBJ1-5|16|TRBD1|.|TRBV19
CASSKGQGASNQPQHF
TGTGCCAGTAGTAAGGGACAGGGGGCGAGCAATCAGCCCCAGCATTTT
>TRBJ1-1|14|TRBD1|.|TRBV2
CASSEGDSNTEAFF
TGTGCCAGCAGTGAAGGGGACAGTAACACTGAAGCTTTCTTT
>TRBJ1-5|13|TRBD1|.|TRBV2
CASYGTGNQPQHF
TGTGCCAGCTATGGGACAGGGAATCAGCCCCAGCATTTT
>TRBJ2-5|12|.|.|TRBV6-2/TRBV6-3
CASSYGDGAQYF
TGTGCCAGCAGTTACGGGGACGGGGCCCAGTACTTC
>TRBJ1-5|15|.|once|TRBV21-1
CASSLSAGSNQPQHF
TGTGCCAGCAGCCTGTCCGCCGGGAGCAATCAGCCCCAGCATTTT
>TRBJ1-5|14|.|.|TRBV30
CAWSRGLSNQPQHF
TGTGCCTGGAGTCGAGGGCTGAGCAATCAGCCCCAGCATTTT
>TRBJ2-2|15|.|.|TRBV28
CASSLAAGVTGELFF
TGTGCCAGCAGTTTAGCGGCAGGGGTGACCGGGGAGCTGTTTTTT
>TRBJ1-3|15|.|.|TRBV4-2
CASRETGSSGNTIYF
TGTGCCAGCAGAGAGACTGGGAGCTCTGGAAACACCATATATTTT
>TRBJ2-6|15|.|.|TRBV2
CASSGDASGANVLTF
TGTGCCAGCAGTGGGGACGCGTCTGGGGCCAACGTCCTGACTTTC
>TRBJ1-6|13|.|few|TRBV30
CAWSTDSRSPLHF
TGTGCCTGGAGTACCGACAGCCGGTCACCCCTCCACTTT
>TRBJ1-4|14|.|.|TRBV5-1
CASTLAGTDKKLFF
TGCGCCAGCACCCTGGCCGGGACCGACAAAAAACTGTTTTTT
>TRBJ1-2|12|.|.|TRBV6-5
CASTHWTGGYTF
TGTGCCAGCACCCACTGGACGGGTGGCTACACCTTC
>TRBJ2-7|15|TRBD1|.|TRBV4-1
CASSQLGTGGYEQYF
TGCGCCAGCAGCCAATTAGGGACAGGGGGCTACGAGCAGTACTTC
>TRBJ2-7|12|.|.|TRBV6-5
CASVDSRYEQYF
TGTGCCAGCGTCGACTCGAGGTACGAGCAGTACTTC
>TRBJ1-1|11|.|few|TRBV28
CASSLRTEAFF
TGTGCCAGCAGCCTGAGGACTGAAGCTTTCTTT
>TRBJ2-2|14|.|.|TRBV19
CASSHFFRDGELFF
TGTGCCAGTTCCCACTTCTTTCGTGACGGGGAGCTGTTTTTT
>TRBJ2-2|15|.|.|TRBV5-6
CASISGSGVTGELFF
TGTGCCAGCATCTCAGGGTCCGGGGTTACCGGGGAGCTGTTTTTT
>TRBJ2-1|12|.|.|TRBV7-9
CASSPRENEQFF
TGTGCCAGCAGCCCCCGGGAAAATGAGCAGTTCTTC
>TRBJ2-2|17|.|.|TRBV7-3
CASSFGRKNGITGELFF
TGTGCCAGCAGCTTTGGCAGAAAGAATGGAATCACCGGGGAGCTGTTTTTT
>TRBJ2-7|13|.|.|TRBV18
CASSPRGTHEQYF
TGTGCCAGCTCACCCCGGGGAACCCACGAGCAGTACTTC
>TRBJ1-1|16|.|.|TRBV5-1
CASSPPNRRNGTEAFF
TGCGCCAGCAGCCCGCCCAATCGCCGAAATGGCACTGAAGCTTTCTTT
>TRBJ2-1|16|.|once|TRBV19
CASSIRWDPLIYEQFF
TGTGCCAGTAGTATAAGGTGGGACCCGCTGATATATGAGCAGTTCTTC
>TRBJ1-4|16|TRBD1|.|TRBV18
CASSLRQGSTNEKLFF
TGTGCCAGCTCCCTCCGACAGGGGTCAACTAATGAAAAACTGTTTTTT
>TRBJ1-3|13|.|few|TRBV6-5
CASSRGMGNTIYF
TGTGCCAGCAGTAGGGGTATGGGAAACACCATATATTTT
>TRBJ2-2|13|.|.|TRBV29-1
CSTNGPGTGELFF
TGCAGCACTAACGGGCCGGGGACCGGGGAGCTGTTTTTT
>TRBJ2-3|14|.|.|TRBV10-3
CAISRTARTDTQYF
TGTGCCATCAGTAGGACAGCCCGCACAGATACGCAGTATTTT
>TRBJ2-2|12|.|.|TRBV27
CASRRGTGELFF
TGTGCCAGCAGAAGAGGCACCGGGGAGCTGTTTTTT
>TRBJ2-7|13|.|.|TRBV18
CASSPGAHYEQYF
TGTGCCAGCTCCCCGGGCGCTCACTACGAGCAGTACTTC
>TRBJ2-3|16|.|.|TRBV5-1
CASSRTRVPGTDTQYF
TGCGCCAGCAGCCGGACCCGGGTCCCCGGCACAGATACGCAGTATTTT
>TRBJ1-3|14|.|.|TRBV5-6
CASSLVDSGNTIYF
TGTGCCAGCAGCTTGGTGGACTCTGGAAACACCATATATTTT
>TRBJ2-5|11|.|.|TRBV10-3
CAIARGETQYF
TGTGCCATCGCCAGAGGGGAGACCCAGTACTTC
>TRBJ2-7|14|.|few|TRBV27
CASRFGTVPYEQYF
TGTGCCAGCAGATTCGGGACCGTACCCTACGAGCAGTACTTC
>TRBJ1-1|13|.|.|TRBV3-1/TRBV3-2
CASSQVYNTEAFF
TGTGCCAGCAGCCAAGTTTATAACACTGAAGCTTTCTTT
>TRBJ1-5|12|.|.|TRBV28
CASSLVGQPQHF
TGTGCCAGCAGTTTGGTAGGTCAGCCCCAGCATTTT
>TRBJ1-5|15|TRBD1|once|TRBV2
CASSEGGGRTGPQHF
TGTGCCAGCAGTGAGGGAGGGGGTCGGACAGGGCCCCAGCATTTT
>TRBJ2-6|16|.|.|TRBV28
CASSLQPGTGANVLTF
TGTGCCAGCAGTTTACAACCAGGGACAGGGGCCAACGTCCTGACTTTC
>TRBJ1-3|12|.|.|TRBV29-1
CSVKGGGNTIYF
TGCAGCGTAAAAGGTGGTGGAAACACCATATATTTT
>TRBJ1-1|19|TRBD1|.|TRBV7-9
CASSTTYRDREVLNTEAFF
TGTGCCAGCAGCACAACCTACCGGGACAGGGAGGTCCTGAACACTGAAGCTTTCTTT
>TRBJ1-2|11|.|.|TRBV12-3/TRBV12-4
CASSLAYGYTF
TGTGCCAGCAGTTTAGCGTATGGCTACACCTTC
>TRBJ1-2|10|.|.|TRBV20-1
CSGASYGYTF
TGCAGTGGTGCCAGCTATGGCTACACCTTC
>TRBJ1-6|14|.|.|TRBV11-2
CASSLDEGYSPLHF
TGTGCCAGCAGCTTAGATGAGGGGTACTCACCCCTCCACTTT
>TRBJ1-1|14|.|.|TRBV7-9
CASSFGGAGTEAFF
TGTGCCAGCAGTTTCGGGGGCGCGGGCACTGAAGCTTTCTTT
>TRBJ1-2|15|.|once|TRBV28
CASSLLTVGGSGYTF
TGTGCCAGCAGTTTGTTAACAGTTGGTGGATCTGGCTACACCTTC